These 3 T cell receptor beta chains originate from one sample sequenced in a study of a mutant IDH1 vaccine in newly diagnosed glioma. Regarding time point: week 35, safety follow-up. Vaccine doses each comprised 300 ug of mutant IDH1 20-mer peptide, with topical imiquimod. These receptors lack a known antigen. Using immunoSEQ multiplex PCR, the repertoire was profiled, and TCRdb retains in-frame clones only, with some absent. Here the sample spans about 32,000 clones, 82% being singletons. This sample comprised PBMCs, obtained from a glioma patient whose treatment included an IDH1 peptide vaccine. These receptors were collected from a young woman with glioma.

This clone occurred once. The V call is TRBV28, the J call TRBJ1-5; TRBD1 is a possible D gene (5 bases). Trimming stripped 3 bases from V and 4 bases from J, with 16 bases between. This CDR3 is built from 16 residues. Germline CDR1 and CDR2: MDHEN and SYDVKM. The DNA of the CDR3 is TGTGCCAGCAGTTTTTTAAACCCGGGGGTTAATCAGCCCCAGCATTTT. Amino acid sequence: CASSFLNPGVNQPQHF.

The chain is built from TRBV11-3 and TRBJ1-1; D possibly corresponds to TRBD1 (6 bases). Trimming took off 8 bases at V and 2 bases at J, with 12 bases between the two ends. The germline gives CDR1 SGHNT, CDR2 YENEEA. The length of the CDR3 is 13 residues. Here the CDR3 reads CASSQGLNTEAFF. CDR3 in DNA: TGTGCCAGCTCACAGGGACTAAACACTGAAGCTTTCTTT.

V gene TRBV27 combines with J gene TRBJ2-4, with D perhaps TRBD1 (6 bases). V was pared by 3 bases and J by 5 bases, with 11 bases between. CDR1 is MNHEY, CDR2 SMNVEV, per germline (reference sequence). This CDR3 region has 14 residues. This chain's CDR3 is CASSFDRNQNIQYF. CDR3 in DNA: TGTGCCAGCAGTTTTGACAGGAACCAAAACATTCAGTACTTC.